The clone carrying this T cell receptor beta chain was detected only once. The entry originates in a study of blood T cell repertoires in COVID-19. Germline CDR1 reads LNHDA; CDR2 reads SQIVND (reference sequence). The CDR3 is 15 amino acids. V was pared by 4 bases and J by 8 bases, with 11 bases of the junction left unmatched. TCRdb's table, derived via immunoSEQ multiplex PCR, lists solely in-frame clones and lacks some. There are approximately 80,000 clones in the sample; around 85% occur only once, and roughly 9.6% lies in the top ten. The chain recombines TRBV19 with TRBJ1-1; 9 nucleotides agree with TRBD1. Sequenced: peripheral blood. The source is a middle-aged man with COVID-19, enrolled during active disease. The CDR3 DNA reads TGTGCCAGTAGTAAAATCCGGGACAGGGACGCCGAAGCTTTCTTT. Translation gives CASSKIRDRDAEAFF.